This record concerns one TCR beta chain sequence. The CDR3 is 18 residues long. After removal of 0 bases from V and 3 bases from J, the junction contained 9 bases not matched to a gene. Germline loops: CDR1 LGHNT, CDR2 FRNRAP. The data are from a study of blood T cell repertoires in COVID-19. Study in general: T cells, B-cell-depleted T cells, or PBMCs provided the cDNA or gDNA that served as material.

The repertoire was sequenced with immunoSEQ multiplex PCR; TCRdb's copy has only in-frame clones and lacks some. This sample yields hundreds of thousands of clones, of which approximately 79% are seen a single time; 4.9% belongs to the top ten. Sequencing input: peripheral blood. The origin of this receptor is an elderly woman with active or convalescent COVID-19. This chain links TRBV12-5 with TRBJ2-1, with 9 bases that match TRBD1. In nucleotides, the CDR3 is TGTGCTAGTGGTTTGGTTATTGCGCGGGGACAGGGCTACAATGAGCAGTTCTTC. It specifies CASGLVIARGQGYNEQFF.